This T cell receptor (beta chain) was sequenced in a study of cytomegalovirus exposure and HLA in healthy donors. In the case of this clone: Its target is unknown.

With 3 bases removed from V and 5 bases from J, the gap between germline ends came to 13 bases. Germline V gene data show CDR1 as LNHDA and CDR2 as SQIVND (reference sequence). This CDR3 region has 14 residues. The PCR used 60 Vbeta and 13 Jbeta primers. TCRdb's table, derived via immunoSEQ multiplex PCR, lists solely in-frame clones and lacks some. This repertoire includes some 34,000 clones. Study outcomes and limitations: A classifier reportedly called cytomegalovirus status with high sensitivity and specificity. Analysis was carried out at a later point, and it linked a missense DCLRE1C variant to TCR beta V- and J-gene trimming.

The chain couples TRBV19 to TRBJ1-1; possible D gene TRBD1, 5 bases. The sequencing input was PBMCs. This receptor was identified in a man in his forties in good health and CMV-seronegative. The DNA for the CDR3 is TGTGCCAGTAGTATGTCAGGGTGGGGTACTGAAGCTTTCTTT. This gives the protein CASSMSGWGTEAFF. The full variable domain, its missing parts supplied by reference TRBV19 and TRBJ1-1, is DGGITQSPKYLFRKEGQNVTLSCEQNLNHDAMYWYRQDPGQGLRLIYYSQIVNDFQKGDIAEGYSVSREKKESFPLTVTSAQKNPTAFYLCASSMSGWGTEAFFGQGTRLTVV.